The 25 T cell receptor beta chains presented below share a single source sample, sequenced in a study of OX40 agonist ivuxolimab in advanced cancers. The protocol was immunoSEQ multiplex PCR, while the TCRdb copy is restricted to in-frame clones and leaves out a portion. The sample lists over 15,000 clones, around 91% occurring once. The sample was CD4+ or CD8+ T cells sorted from blood, taken in a trial of the OX40 agonist ivuxolimab. The receptors were sampled from an adult with an advanced solid tumor such as melanoma, head and neck, liver or kidney cancer.

The chain carries TRBV29-1 and TRBJ1-1; D gene ambiguous. The germline V gene has CDR1 SQVTM and CDR2 ANQGSEA. The CDR3 runs to 11 residues. The ends were cut back, 5 bases at V and 4 bases at J, with 8 bases in the middle. This CDR3 is CSVIRGTEAFF. In nucleotides, the CDR3 is TGCAGCGTTATCCGGGGCACTGAAGCTTTCTTT.

The chain has TRBV27 and TRBJ2-3; D is unclear. With 8 bases removed from V and 2 bases from J, the gap between germline ends came to 8 bases. Germline-derived CDR1 and CDR2 are MNHEY and SMNVEV (reference sequence). The CDR3 runs 12 residues. CDR3 DNA: TGTGCCAGCGGTATTACCACAGATACGCAGTATTTT. It codes for CASGITTDTQYF.

The chain is built from TRBV4-3 and TRBJ2-1; the D gene is possibly TRBD1 (6 bases). This CDR3 has 13 residues. Germline lookup yields CDR1 LGHNA and CDR2 YSLEER. Trimming cost V 1 base and J 5 bases, with 6 bases left between them. CDR3 nucleotides: TGCGCCAGCAGCCAAGGGACAGACAATGAGCAGTTCTTC. This codes for CASSQGTDNEQFF.

This chain connects TRBV9 to TRBJ2-1, with D perhaps matching TRBD1 or TRBD2 (5 bases each). V lost 2 bases to trimming and J lost 7 bases, with 7 bases between them. Germline CDR1 SGDLS, CDR2 YYNGEE. The CDR3 runs to 12 residues. The CDR3 region is CASSVGTNEQFF. CDR3 in DNA: TGTGCCAGCAGCGTGGGGACGAATGAGCAGTTCTTC.

This chain connects TRBV6-5 to TRBJ2-7; 12 bases match TRBD1. This CDR3 comprises 14 residues. CDR1 and CDR2 from the germline V gene are MNHEY and SVGAGI. V lost 5 bases and J lost 5; bases outside the gene matches: 4. Here the CDR3 reads CASSPGTGGHEQYF. In nucleotides, the CDR3 is TGTGCCAGCAGTCCCGGGACAGGGGGCCACGAGCAGTACTTC.

This clone was counted once. The chain couples TRBV27 to TRBJ2-1; possible D gene TRBD1, 6 bases. Germline V CDR1 and CDR2: MNHEY, SMNVEV (reference sequence). The CDR3 has 11 residues. V was cut by 3 bases and J by 9 bases, with 6 bases left in between. Here the CDR3 reads CASSLGAEQFF. For the CDR3, the DNA is TGTGCCAGCAGTTTGGGGGCTGAGCAGTTCTTC.

Only one count was recorded for this clone. The V gene is TRBV15, the J gene TRBJ2-7; D is ambiguous. The V gene lost 3 bases and the J gene lost 1 base, with 10 bases spanning the gap. CDR3 size: 14 residues. Per germline, CDR1 LNHNV and CDR2 YYDKDF (reference sequence). CDR3 nucleotide sequence: TGTGCCACCAGCAGCGGTGGGCCGTCCTACGAGCAGTACTTC. Translating it yields CATSSGGPSYEQYF.

The chain combines TRBV10-3 with TRBJ2-1; D not certain. This CDR3 is 16 amino acids long. Looked up from germline, CDR1 is ENHRY and CDR2 is SYGVKD. Trimming took off 3 bases at V and 0 bases at J, with 12 bases between the two ends. The CDR3 nucleotides read TGTGCCATCAGTGACTTCCAAATGCCCTCCTACAATGAGCAGTTCTTC. This codes for CAISDFQMPSYNEQFF.

This rearrangement joins TRBV4-1 to TRBJ2-1; 12 bases align to TRBD2. The trim removed 5 bases at V and 5 bases at J, leaving 7 bases unmatched. The germline V gene has CDR1 MGHRA and CDR2 YSYEKL. The length of the CDR3 is 16 residues. The CDR3 coding sequence is TGCGCCAGCAGCGCCGGGACTAGCGGGCTCAACAATGAGCAGTTCTTC. It yields the protein CASSAGTSGLNNEQFF.

The table lists this clone with a few counts. The CDR3 DNA sequence: TGTGCCACCAAGAGAGGGGCAGAGGCCGGGGAGCTGTTTTTT. Translating gives CATKRGAEAGELFF. The rearrangement joins TRBV6-4 to TRBJ2-2; D is perhaps TRBD1 or TRBD2 (5 bases each). CDR3 length equals 14 residues. Germline CDR1 reads MRHNA; CDR2 reads SNTAGT. Trimming stripped 10 bases from V and 6 bases from J, with 18 bases between.

This sequence joins TRBV27 and TRBJ2-5, with TRBD1 matching 7 bases. This CDR3 has 12 residues. V lost 7 bases to trimming and J lost 7 bases; unmatched junction nucleotides: 6. Germline assignment: CDR1 MNHEY and CDR2 SMNVEV (reference sequence). The CDR3 protein is CASTDRVRTQYF. CDR3 sequence (DNA): TGTGCCAGCACCGACAGGGTTCGGACCCAGTACTTC.

In the case of this clone: The sample carries other DNA sequences with the same CDR3. The rearrangement links TRBV15 to TRBJ2-2, with D perhaps matching TRBD2 (6 bases). V shed 1 base and J shed 6 bases, with 12 bases lying between them. This CDR3 has 15 amino acids. The germline V gene has CDR1 LNHNV and CDR2 YYDKDF (reference sequence). Written as DNA, the CDR3 is TGTGCCACCAGCAGAGGACGGGAGTTGCCCGGGGAGCTGTTTTTT. This sequence encodes CATSRGRELPGELFF.

This clone was recorded only once. The chain employs TRBV9 and TRBJ2-5, with 8 bases that match TRBD2. Germline lookup yields CDR1 SGDLS and CDR2 YYNGEE. With 2 bases clipped from V and 5 bases from J, the junction kept 8 bases outside the gene matches. CDR3 length: 15 amino acids. The CDR3 loop is CASSVGGLVLETQYF. The CDR3 DNA is TGTGCCAGCAGCGTTGGGGGACTAGTTTTGGAGACCCAGTACTTC.

This chain joins TRBV19 and TRBJ2-7; possibly TRBD1 for D (6 bases). Germline CDR1 LNHDA, CDR2 SQIVND (reference sequence). The CDR3 has 15 residues. V dropped 5 bases and J dropped 0 bases, with 14 bases sitting between them. The CDR3 nucleotides read TGTGCCAGTAGTCTAGGCAGGGGCCTCTCCTACGAGCAGTACTTC. It is translated as CASSLGRGLSYEQYF.

This clone showed up just once. This rearrangement joins TRBV6-1 to TRBJ1-5, with D unclear. The germline V gene encodes CDR1 MNHNS and CDR2 SASEGT. This CDR3 contains 14 residues. V was trimmed by 2 bases and J by 6 bases, leaving 11 bases between them. The CDR3 DNA reads as TGTGCCAGCAGTGAATTCGGTTTCAGTCAGCCCCAGCATTTT. Encoded protein: CASSEFGFSQPQHF.

This chain connects TRBV7-9 to TRBJ1-4, with 7 bases matching TRBD1. V shed 5 bases, J shed 2 bases, and the junction held 2 bases outside the gene matches. This CDR3 has 14 amino acids. The germline gives CDR1 SEHNR, CDR2 FQNEAQ (reference sequence). The CDR3: CASSQGVTNEKLFF. The CDR3, as DNA: TGTGCCAGCAGCCAGGGGGTTACTAATGAAAAACTGTTTTTT.

The rearrangement joins TRBV5-1 to TRBJ1-3, with D possibly TRBD1 on 5 matching bases. The V gene lost 3 bases and the J gene lost 0 bases, with 13 bases spanning the gap. Per germline, CDR1 SGHRS and CDR2 YFSETQ. This CDR3 is built from 16 residues. CDR3 in amino acids: CASSSATGTSGNTIYF. The CDR3 DNA sequence: TGCGCCAGCAGCTCGGCCACCGGGACCTCTGGAAACACCATATATTTT.

The gene calls are TRBV6-1 and TRBJ1-1, with D possibly TRBD1 on 5 matching bases. CDR1 MNHNS and CDR2 SASEGT come from the germline V gene. V dropped 7 bases and J dropped 4 bases, with 10 bases sitting between them. This CDR3 comprises 12 residues. For the CDR3, the DNA is TGTGCCAGCAATCTCAGGGTCACTGAAGCTTTCTTT. This gives the protein CASNLRVTEAFF.

As DNA, the CDR3 is TGCGCCAGCAGCCCTATTACTAGCGCGAGCTCCTACAATGAGCAGTTCTTC. Its protein product is CASSPITSASSYNEQFF. This chain uses TRBV4-3 with TRBJ2-1, with 7 bases fitting TRBD2. The CDR3 extends over 17 amino acids. The germline V gene encodes CDR1 LGHNA and CDR2 YSLEER. V shed 4 bases and J 0 bases; nucleotides not matched to a gene: 9.

Remarks on this clone: A junction boundary mismatches the germline segment, possibly from a read error. This sequence joins TRBV7-7 and TRBJ2-3; a possible D gene is TRBD1 (6 bases). Germline assignment: CDR1 SSHAT and CDR2 FNYEAQ (reference sequence). The CDR3 sequence is 15 residues long. CDR3 DNA: TGTGCTAGCAGCTTAGGGGCAGGGGGCACAGATACGCAGTATTTT. This translates into CASSLGAGGTDTQYF.

For the CDR3, the DNA is TGTGCCAGCAGCCAGGGTGACGTTAATTCTGGGGCCAACGTCCTGACTTTC. This encodes CASSQGDVNSGANVLTF. The genes are TRBV4-2 and TRBJ2-6, with D unclear. Per germline, CDR1 LGHNA and CDR2 YNFKEQ. Trimming removed 3 bases at V and 1 base at J, with 13 bases between. This CDR3 region has 17 residues.

The chain couples TRBV11-3 to TRBJ1-1; D is possibly TRBD1 (5 bases). Germline V gives CDR1 SGHNT, CDR2 YENEEA. The CDR3 covers 13 residues. V lost 5 bases, J lost 10 bases, and 17 bases lay in between. CDR3 loop: CASSALRGTGAFF. As DNA, the CDR3 is TGTGCCAGCAGCGCTTTAAGAGGGACGGGAGCTTTCTTT.

This chain connects TRBV21-1 to TRBJ2-7. TRBV21-1 counts as a pseudogene. The CDR3 spans 16 residues. CDR3 sequence reads: CASSRFRAGNSYEQYF. The CDR3 region has the DNA TGTGCCAGCAGCAGGTTTCGGGCCGGAAACTCCTACGAGCAGTACTTC.

The count of this clone is one. The rearrangement links TRBV7-2 to TRBJ2-3; 7 bases map to TRBD2. This CDR3 is built from 16 residues. CDR1 and CDR2 (germline): SGHTA, FQGNSA. J lost 2 bases, V lost 1 base, and 6 bases had no gene match. CDR3 coding DNA: TGTGCCAGCAGCTTAGATTTAGCGGGTGTCACAGATACGCAGTATTTT. Its translation is CASSLDLAGVTDTQYF.

This chain connects TRBV4-3 to TRBJ2-4; tentatively, D is TRBD2 (7 bases). Germline-derived CDR1 and CDR2 are LGHNA and YSLEER. V gave up 4 bases and J gave up 6 bases, with 16 bases separating them. CDR3 length: 15 amino acids. The CDR3 loop is CASSPGGGRGNIQYF. In DNA, the CDR3 is TGCGCCAGCAGCCCGGGGGGCGGGAGAGGAAACATTCAGTACTTC.